This T cell receptor beta chain stems from a study of T cell responses to AZD1222 COVID-19 vaccine. Sequencing used immunoSEQ multiplex PCR; TCRdb keeps in-frame clones, though not all of them. In the table there are 150,000 to 200,000 clones, almost 90% of which are singletons. Comments on this clone: The antigen is unknown.

The germline V gene has CDR1 SGHTA and CDR2 FQGNSA. V was shortened by 1 base and J by 1 base, with 7 bases between the two germline ends. The CDR3 consists of 15 residues. Overall study results and limits: Most donors were white British, females outnumbered males, and clonal diversity was possibly underestimated. Just a handful of AZD1222 recipients tested seropositive at baseline. The study found vaccine-associated CD4 TCRs spanning spike, dominant at 160-218 and 743-854.

This TCR was recovered from an adult in good health. The source material was peripheral blood, sampled on day 0 of AZD1222 vaccination. This rearrangement joins TRBV7-2 to TRBJ2-2; D gene unclear. For the CDR3, the DNA is TGTGCCAGCAGCTTAGTAGCAGGGAACACCGGGGAGCTGTTTTTT. Translated: CASSLVAGNTGELFF.